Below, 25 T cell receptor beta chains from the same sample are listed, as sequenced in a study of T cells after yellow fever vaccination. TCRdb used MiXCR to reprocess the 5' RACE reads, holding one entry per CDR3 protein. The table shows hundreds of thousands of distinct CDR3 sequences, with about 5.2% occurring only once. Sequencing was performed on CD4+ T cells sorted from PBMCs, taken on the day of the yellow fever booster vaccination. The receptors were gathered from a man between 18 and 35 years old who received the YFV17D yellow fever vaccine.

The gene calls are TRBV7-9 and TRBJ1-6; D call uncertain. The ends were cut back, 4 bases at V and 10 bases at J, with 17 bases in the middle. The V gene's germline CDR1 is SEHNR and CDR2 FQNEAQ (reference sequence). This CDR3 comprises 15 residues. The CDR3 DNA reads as TGTGCCAGCAGCTACAGAACCCTGCTATACTCACCCCTCCACTTT. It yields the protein CASSYRTLLYSPLHF. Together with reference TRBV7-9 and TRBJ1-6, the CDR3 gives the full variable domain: DTGVSQNPRHKITKRGQNVTFRCDPISEHNRLYWYRQTLGQGPEFLTYFQNEAQLEKSRLLSDRFSAERPKGSFSTLEIQRTEQGDSAMYLCASSYRTLLYSPLHFGNGTRLTVT.

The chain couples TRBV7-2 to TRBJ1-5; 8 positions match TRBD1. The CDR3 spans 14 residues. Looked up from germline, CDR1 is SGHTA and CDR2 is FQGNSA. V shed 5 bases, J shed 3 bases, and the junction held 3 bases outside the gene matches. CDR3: CASSRQGLNQPQHF. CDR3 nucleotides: TGTGCCAGCAGCCGACAGGGGCTCAATCAGCCCCAGCATTTT.

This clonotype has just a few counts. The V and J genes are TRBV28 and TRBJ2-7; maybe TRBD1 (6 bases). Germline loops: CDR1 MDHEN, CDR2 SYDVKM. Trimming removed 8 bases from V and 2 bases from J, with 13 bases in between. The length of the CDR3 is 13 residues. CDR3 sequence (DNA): TGTGCCAGCGGGTCACAGGGCCCCTACGAGCAGTACGTC. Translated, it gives CASGSQGPYEQYV.

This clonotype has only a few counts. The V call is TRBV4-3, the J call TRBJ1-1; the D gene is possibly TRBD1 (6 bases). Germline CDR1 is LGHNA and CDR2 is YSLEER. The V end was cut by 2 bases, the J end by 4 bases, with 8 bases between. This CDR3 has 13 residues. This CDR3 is CASSQRGLTEAFF. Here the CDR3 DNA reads TGCGCCAGCAGCCAACGGGGGCTCACTGAAGCTTTCTTT.

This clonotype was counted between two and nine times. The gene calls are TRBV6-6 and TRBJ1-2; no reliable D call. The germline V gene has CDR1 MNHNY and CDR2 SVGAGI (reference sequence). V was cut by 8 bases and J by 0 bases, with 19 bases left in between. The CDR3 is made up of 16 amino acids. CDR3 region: CASSSPRGFSNYGYTF. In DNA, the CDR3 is TGTGCCAGCTCCTCCCCGCGCGGGTTCTCTAACTATGGCTACACCTTC.

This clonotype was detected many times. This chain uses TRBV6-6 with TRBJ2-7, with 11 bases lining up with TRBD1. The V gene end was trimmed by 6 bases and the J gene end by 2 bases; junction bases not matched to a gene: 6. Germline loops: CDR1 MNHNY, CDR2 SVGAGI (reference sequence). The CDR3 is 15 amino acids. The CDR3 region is CASRDWTGGTYEQYV. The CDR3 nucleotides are TGTGCCAGCAGAGACTGGACAGGGGGCACCTACGAGCAGTACGTC.

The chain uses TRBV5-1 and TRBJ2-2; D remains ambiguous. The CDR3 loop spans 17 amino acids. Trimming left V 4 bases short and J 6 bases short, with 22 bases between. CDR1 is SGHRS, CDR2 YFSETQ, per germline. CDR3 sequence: CASSLRTGPLIAGELFF. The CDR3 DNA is TGCGCCAGCAGCCTTCGGACGGGTCCTTTGATAGCCGGGGAGCTGTTTTTT.

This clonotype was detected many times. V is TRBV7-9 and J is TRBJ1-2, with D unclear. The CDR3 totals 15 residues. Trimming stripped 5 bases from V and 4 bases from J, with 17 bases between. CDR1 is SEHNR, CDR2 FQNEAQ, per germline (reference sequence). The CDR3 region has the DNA TGTGCCAGCAGCCCTCCGGACTCCAGCCGCTATGGCTACACCTTC. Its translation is CASSPPDSSRYGYTF.

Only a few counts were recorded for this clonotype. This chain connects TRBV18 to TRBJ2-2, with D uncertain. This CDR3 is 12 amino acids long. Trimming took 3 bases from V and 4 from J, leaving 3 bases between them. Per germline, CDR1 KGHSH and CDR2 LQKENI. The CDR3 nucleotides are TGTGCCAGCTCACCGGCCACCGGGGAGCTGTTTTTT. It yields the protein CASSPATGELFF.

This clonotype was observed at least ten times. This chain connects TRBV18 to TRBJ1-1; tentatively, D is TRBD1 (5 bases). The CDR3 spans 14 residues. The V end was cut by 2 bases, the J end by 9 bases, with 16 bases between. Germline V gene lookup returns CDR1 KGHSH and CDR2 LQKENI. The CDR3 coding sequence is TGTGCCAGCTCACCAAGTTCCAGGGTTCGTCAAGCTTTCTTT. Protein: CASSPSSRVRQAFF.

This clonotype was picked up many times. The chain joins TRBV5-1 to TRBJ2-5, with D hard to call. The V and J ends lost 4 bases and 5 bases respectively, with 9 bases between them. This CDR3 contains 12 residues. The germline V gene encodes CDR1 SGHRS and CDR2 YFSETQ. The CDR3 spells CASSVGRETQYF. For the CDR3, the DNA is TGCGCCAGCAGCGTGGGCCGGGAGACCCAGTACTTC.

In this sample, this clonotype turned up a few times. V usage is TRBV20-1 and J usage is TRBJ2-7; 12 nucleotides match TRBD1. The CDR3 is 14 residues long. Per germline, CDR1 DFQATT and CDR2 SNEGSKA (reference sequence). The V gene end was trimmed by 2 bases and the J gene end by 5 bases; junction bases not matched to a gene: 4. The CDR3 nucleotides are TGCAGTGCTAGATCGGGACAGGGGGCTAACGAGCAGTACGTC. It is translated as CSARSGQGANEQYV.

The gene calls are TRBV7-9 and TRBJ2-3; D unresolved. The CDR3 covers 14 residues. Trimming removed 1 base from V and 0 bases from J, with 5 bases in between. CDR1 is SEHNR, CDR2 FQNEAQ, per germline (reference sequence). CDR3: CASSLDPSTDTQYF. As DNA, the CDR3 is TGTGCCAGCAGCTTAGATCCGAGCACAGATACGCAGTATTTT.

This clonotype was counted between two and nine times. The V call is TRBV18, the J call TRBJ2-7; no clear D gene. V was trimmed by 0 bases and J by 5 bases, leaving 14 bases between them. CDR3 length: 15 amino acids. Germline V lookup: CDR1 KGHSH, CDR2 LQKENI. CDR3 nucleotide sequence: TGTGCCAGCTCACCACCGGTGGGCCCAATGCACGAGCAGTACTTC. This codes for CASSPPVGPMHEQYF. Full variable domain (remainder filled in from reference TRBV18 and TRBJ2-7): NAGVMQNPRHLVRRRGQEARLRCSPMKGHSHVYWYRQLPEEGLKFMVYLQKENIIDESGMPKERFSAEFPKEGPSILRIQQVVRGDSAAYFCASSPPVGPMHEQYFGPGTRLTVT.

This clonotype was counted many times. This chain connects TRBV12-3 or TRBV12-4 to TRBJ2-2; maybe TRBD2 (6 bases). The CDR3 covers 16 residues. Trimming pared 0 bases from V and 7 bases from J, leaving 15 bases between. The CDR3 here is CASSLARGAAGGELFF. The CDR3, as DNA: TGTGCCAGCAGTTTAGCGCGAGGGGCAGCGGGCGGGGAGCTGTTTTTT.

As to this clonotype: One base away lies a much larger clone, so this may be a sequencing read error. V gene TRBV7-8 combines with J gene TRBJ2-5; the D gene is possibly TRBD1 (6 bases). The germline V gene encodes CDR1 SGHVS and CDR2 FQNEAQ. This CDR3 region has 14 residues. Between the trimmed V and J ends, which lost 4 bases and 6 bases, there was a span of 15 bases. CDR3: CASSWDMGHQTQYF. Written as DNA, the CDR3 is TGTGCCAGCAGCTGGGACATGGGCCATCAGACCCAGTACTTC.

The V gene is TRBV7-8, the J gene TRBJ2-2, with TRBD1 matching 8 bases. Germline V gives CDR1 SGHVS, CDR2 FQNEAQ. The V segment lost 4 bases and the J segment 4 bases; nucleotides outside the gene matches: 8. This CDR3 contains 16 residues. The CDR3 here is CASSSRGRGTTGELFF. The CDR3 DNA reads TGTGCCAGCAGCTCCAGGGGGCGGGGAACCACCGGGGAGCTGTTTTTT. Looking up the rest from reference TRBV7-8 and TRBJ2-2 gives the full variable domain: GAGVSQSPRYKVAKRGQDVALRCDPISGHVSLFWYQQALGQGPEFLTYFQNEAQLDKSGLPSDRFFAERPEGSVSTLKIQRTQQEDSAVYLCASSSRGRGTTGELFFGEGSRLTVL.

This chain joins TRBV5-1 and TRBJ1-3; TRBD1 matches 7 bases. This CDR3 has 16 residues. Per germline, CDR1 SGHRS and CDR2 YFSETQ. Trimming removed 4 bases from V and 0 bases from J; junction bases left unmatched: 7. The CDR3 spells CASSRGQSYSGNTIYF. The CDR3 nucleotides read TGCGCCAGCAGCAGGGGACAGAGCTACTCTGGAAACACCATATATTTT.

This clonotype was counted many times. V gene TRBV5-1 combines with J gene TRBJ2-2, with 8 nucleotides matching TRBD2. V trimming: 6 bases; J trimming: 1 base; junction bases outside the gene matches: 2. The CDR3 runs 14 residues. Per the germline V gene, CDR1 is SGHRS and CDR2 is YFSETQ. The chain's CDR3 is CASKSGGNTGELFF. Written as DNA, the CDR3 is TGCGCCAGCAAAAGCGGGGGGAACACCGGGGAGCTGTTTTTT.

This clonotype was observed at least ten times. CDR3 DNA sequence: TGCGCCAGCAGCCCACGGAGGTCTATGGGACTGCGTTCCTATGGCTACACCTTC. Translating gives CASSPRRSMGLRSYGYTF. This chain uses TRBV5-1 with TRBJ1-2; a weak D match, TRBD1 (5 bases). Germline CDR1 SGHRS, CDR2 YFSETQ. This CDR3 is 18 amino acids long. V lost 4 bases and J 4 bases, leaving 26 bases between the germline ends. Full variable domain (rest looked up from reference TRBV5-1 and TRBJ1-2): KAGVTQTPRYLIKTRGQQVTLSCSPISGHRSVSWYQQTPGQGLQFLFEYFSETQRNKGNFPGRFSGRQFSNSRSEMNVSTLELGDSALYLCASSPRRSMGLRSYGYTFGSGTRLTVV.

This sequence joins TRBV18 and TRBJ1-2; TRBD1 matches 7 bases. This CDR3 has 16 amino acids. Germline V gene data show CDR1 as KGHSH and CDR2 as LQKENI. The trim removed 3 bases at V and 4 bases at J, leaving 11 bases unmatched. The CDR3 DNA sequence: TGTGCCAGCTCACCGACAGGGACTCAGGAAGGCTATGGCTACACCTTC. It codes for CASSPTGTQEGYGYTF.

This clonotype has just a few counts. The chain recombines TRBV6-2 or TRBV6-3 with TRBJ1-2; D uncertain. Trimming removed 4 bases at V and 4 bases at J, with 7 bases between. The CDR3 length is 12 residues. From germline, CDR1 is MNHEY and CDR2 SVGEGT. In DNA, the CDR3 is TGTGCCAGCAGTTTCGTGTCCTATGGCTACACCTTC. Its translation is CASSFVSYGYTF.

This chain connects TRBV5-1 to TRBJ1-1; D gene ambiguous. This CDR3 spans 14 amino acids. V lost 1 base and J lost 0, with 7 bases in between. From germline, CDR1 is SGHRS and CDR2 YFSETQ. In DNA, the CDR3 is TGCGCCAGCAGCTTGACGTTCATGAACACTGAAGCTTTCTTT. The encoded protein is CASSLTFMNTEAFF.

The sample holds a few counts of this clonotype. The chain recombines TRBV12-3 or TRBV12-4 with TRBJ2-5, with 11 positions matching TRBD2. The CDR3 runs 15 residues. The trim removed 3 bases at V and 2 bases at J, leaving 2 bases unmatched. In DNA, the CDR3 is TGTGCCAGCAGTTTTAGCGGGGGGGATCAAGAGACCCAGTACTTC. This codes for CASSFSGGDQETQYF.

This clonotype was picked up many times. CDR3 loop: CASRRTGYGYTF. The DNA of the CDR3 is TGTGCCAGCAGAAGGACAGGCTATGGCTACACCTTC. The chain joins TRBV12-3 or TRBV12-4 to TRBJ1-2; TRBD1 agrees at 7 bases. The CDR3 covers 12 residues. V gave up 6 bases and J gave up 4 bases; unmatched junction bases: 2.